Sequencing of this T cell receptor (beta chain) was carried out in a study of immune aging and cytomegalovirus after organ transplant (dated by TCRdb to the early 2020s). For context, the study as a whole: All transplant recipients received three-drug immunosuppression with prednisone, tacrolimus, and mycophenolate.

Broad study findings and their caveats: CD57 was not measured in the sequencing data, so a conservative gene-based aging definition was used instead. A larger share of large clones was made up of TEMRA cells, and in the seven largest clones (about 2,000 cells) aged and TEMRA cells were gained while TCM cells were lost. Aged-phenotype cells increased post-transplant regardless of clone size, earlier in large clones (days 200-264) than small clones, following viremia.

This clonotype was recorded at least ten times. It has no known antigen specificity. Base qualities are missing; no much larger clone stands one base away. The library was prepared using single-cell sequencing. Sequencing relied on an Illumina NovaSeq 6000. The BD Rhapsody Targeted mRNA and AbSeq Reagent Kit, in a microwell format, was used for cell capture and library preparation. The libraries included TCR, sample tags, AbSeq, and targeted mRNA drawn from the Human T-Cell Expression Panel together with custom TOX and TOX2 primers. An Illumina NovaSeq was used to sequence the libraries. In the source study's methods: The analysis covered 9,000 to 13,000 cells in total, of which some 6,900 were CD8 T cells and 4,000 to 5,000 were CD8 T cells with an identifiable TCR CDR3. The BD Rhapsody Targeted Analysis Pipeline, including V(D)J processing, was run on the Seven Bridges Genomics platform to process the raw data. SeqGeq 1.6.0 was used for quality control, Sample Tag demultiplexing with Lex-BDSMK, clone identification with VDJ Explorer, and Seurat clustering. A clone was considered non-expanded if it made up <1% of CD8 T cells, and considered a clonal expansion if it made up >2.5% of the sample. TCRdb reprocessing: public reads trimmed at Q25 with fastp, clones called with MiXCR, in-frame beta chains kept. Merged by CDR3 protein, the rows form single entries marked with the most common genes and DNA. What appears here as the V and J calls and clone size reflects TCRdb's work, not the paper's. The sample table contains more than 20,000 distinct CDR3 sequences; only one count was recorded for about a third of them. 25% of the sample is taken by the ten largest.

The germline V gene (reference sequence) yields WNHNN for CDR1 and SYGVQD for CDR2. V lost 6 bases and J lost 5 bases; the stretch between them is 10 bases long. The CDR3 starts with the cysteine, ends with the phenylalanine, and has 13 residues. Left in the record is the CDR3 DNA by itself, 39 bases read in frame from the first base. Read against the paper, the sample's time point label means: five sample-tagged time points from pre-transplant (day -1) to day 368 post-transplant, pooled. After thawing, PBMC were stimulated with a CMV IE-1 overlapping peptide library for 11 to 13 hours, with no transport inhibitors added. Thawed cells were rested overnight and then stimulated in R10 medium with CD28/CD49d costimulation. The IE-1 peptide library consisted of 15-amino-acid peptides overlapping by 11 amino acids. Each time point was barcoded with BD Single-Cell Multiplexing Kit Sample Tags, pooled, and stained with oligo-conjugated anti-CD45RA plus sorting antibodies. A BD FACSAria III was used to sort CMV-responsive CD8+CD137+ and CD4+CD154+ T cells at 4-way purity. EDTA vacutainers were used to collect blood, which was then processed with a Ficoll gradient within 1-24 hours.

The rearranged segments are TRBV10-1 and TRBJ2-2; no D gene is confidently identified. The receptor's source is a female donor who had a heart transplant and CMV viremia. Sequenced material: CMV peptide-activated CD4+ and CD8+ T cells sorted from blood, taken at five time points, pooled. The cell subset or site label, read with the paper, signifies: sorted CD8+CD137+ and CD4+CD154+ T cells after 11 to 13 h CMV IE-1 peptide stimulation. This receptor has the CDR3 CASSQHRTGELFF. The sequenced DNA is TGCGCCAGCAGCCAACACAGAACCGGGGAGCTGTTTTTT.